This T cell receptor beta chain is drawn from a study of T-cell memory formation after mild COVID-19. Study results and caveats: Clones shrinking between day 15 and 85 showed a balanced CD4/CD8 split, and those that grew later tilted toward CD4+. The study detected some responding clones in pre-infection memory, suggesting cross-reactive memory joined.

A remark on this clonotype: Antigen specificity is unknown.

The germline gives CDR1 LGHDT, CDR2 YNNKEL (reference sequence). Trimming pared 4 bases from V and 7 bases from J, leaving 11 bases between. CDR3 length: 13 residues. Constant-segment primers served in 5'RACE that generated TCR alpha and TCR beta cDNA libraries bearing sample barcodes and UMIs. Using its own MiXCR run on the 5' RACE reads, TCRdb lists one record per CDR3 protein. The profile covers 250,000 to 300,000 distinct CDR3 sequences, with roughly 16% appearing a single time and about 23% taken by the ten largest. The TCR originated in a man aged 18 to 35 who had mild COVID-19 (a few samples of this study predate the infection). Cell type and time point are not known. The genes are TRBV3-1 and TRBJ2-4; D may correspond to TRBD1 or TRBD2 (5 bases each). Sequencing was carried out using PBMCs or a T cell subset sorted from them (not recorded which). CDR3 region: CASSRRGTNIQYF. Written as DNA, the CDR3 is TGTGCCAGCAGCCGGAGAGGGACCAACATTCAGTACTTC.